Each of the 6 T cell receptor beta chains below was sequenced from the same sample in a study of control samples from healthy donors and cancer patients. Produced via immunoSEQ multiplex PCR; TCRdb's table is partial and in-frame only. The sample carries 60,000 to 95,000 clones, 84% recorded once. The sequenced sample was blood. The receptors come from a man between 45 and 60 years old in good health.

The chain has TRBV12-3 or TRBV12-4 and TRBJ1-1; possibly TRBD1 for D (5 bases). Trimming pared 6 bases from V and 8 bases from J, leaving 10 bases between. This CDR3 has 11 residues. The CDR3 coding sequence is TGTGCCAGCAGACTCAGGGTCGAAGCTTTCTTT. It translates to CASRLRVEAFF.

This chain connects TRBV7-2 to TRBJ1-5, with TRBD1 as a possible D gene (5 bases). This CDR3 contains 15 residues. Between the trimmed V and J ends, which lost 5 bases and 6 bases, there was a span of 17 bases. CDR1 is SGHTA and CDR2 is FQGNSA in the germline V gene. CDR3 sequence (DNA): TGTGCCAGCAGCCCAGGATGGGGGAGCGGTCAGCCCCAGCATTTT. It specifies CASSPGWGSGQPQHF.

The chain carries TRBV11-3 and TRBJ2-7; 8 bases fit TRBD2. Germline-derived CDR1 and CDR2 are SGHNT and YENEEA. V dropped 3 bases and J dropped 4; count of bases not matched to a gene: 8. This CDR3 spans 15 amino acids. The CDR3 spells CASSFGLAREYEQYF. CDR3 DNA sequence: TGTGCCAGCAGCTTCGGACTAGCTCGGGAATACGAGCAGTACTTC.

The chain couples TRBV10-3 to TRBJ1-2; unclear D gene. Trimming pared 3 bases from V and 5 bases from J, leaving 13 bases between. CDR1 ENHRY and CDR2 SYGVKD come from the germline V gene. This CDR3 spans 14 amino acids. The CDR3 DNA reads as TGTGCCATCAGTGATGTAGTCAATGCGTATGGCTACACCTTC. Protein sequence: CAISDVVNAYGYTF.

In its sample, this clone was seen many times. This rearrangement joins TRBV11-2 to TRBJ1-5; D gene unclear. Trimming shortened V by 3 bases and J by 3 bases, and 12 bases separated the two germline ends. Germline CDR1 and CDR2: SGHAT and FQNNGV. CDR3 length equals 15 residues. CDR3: CASSFSSGNNQPQHF. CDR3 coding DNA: TGTGCCAGCAGCTTTTCTTCGGGAAACAATCAGCCCCAGCATTTT.

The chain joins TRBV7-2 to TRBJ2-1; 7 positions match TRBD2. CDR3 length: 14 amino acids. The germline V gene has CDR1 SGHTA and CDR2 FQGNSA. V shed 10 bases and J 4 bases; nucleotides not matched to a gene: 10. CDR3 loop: CATVGASGYNEQFF. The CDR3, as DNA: TGTGCCACCGTAGGGGCTAGCGGATACAATGAGCAGTTCTTC.